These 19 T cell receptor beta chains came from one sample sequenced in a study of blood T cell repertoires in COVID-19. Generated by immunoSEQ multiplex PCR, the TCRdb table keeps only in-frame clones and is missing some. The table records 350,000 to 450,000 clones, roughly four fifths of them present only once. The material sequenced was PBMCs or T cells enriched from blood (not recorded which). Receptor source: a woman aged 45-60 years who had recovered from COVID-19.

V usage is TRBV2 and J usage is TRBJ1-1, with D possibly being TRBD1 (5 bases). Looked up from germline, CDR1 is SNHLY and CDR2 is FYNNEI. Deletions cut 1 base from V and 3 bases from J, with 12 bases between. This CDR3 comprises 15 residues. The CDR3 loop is CASSEGGDRYTEAFF. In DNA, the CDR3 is TGTGCCAGCAGTGAAGGGGGCGATCGATACACTGAAGCTTTCTTT.

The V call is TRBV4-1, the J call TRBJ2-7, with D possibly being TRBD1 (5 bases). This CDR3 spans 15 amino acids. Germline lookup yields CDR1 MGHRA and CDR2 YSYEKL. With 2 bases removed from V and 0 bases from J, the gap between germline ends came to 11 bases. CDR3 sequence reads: CASSQKDTSSYEQYF. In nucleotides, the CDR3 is TGCGCCAGCAGCCAAAAGGACACCTCCTCCTACGAGCAGTACTTC.

CDR3 DNA: TGTGCCAGCAGTCAAATGGGGACAGGATTAAATTCACCCCTCCACTTT. Its translation is CASSQMGTGLNSPLHF. The chain uses TRBV7-2 and TRBJ1-6, with 8 bases matching TRBD1. Per the germline V gene, CDR1 is SGHTA and CDR2 is FQGNSA. Trimming took 6 bases from V and 7 from J; bases not matched to a gene: 11. CDR3 length: 16 amino acids.

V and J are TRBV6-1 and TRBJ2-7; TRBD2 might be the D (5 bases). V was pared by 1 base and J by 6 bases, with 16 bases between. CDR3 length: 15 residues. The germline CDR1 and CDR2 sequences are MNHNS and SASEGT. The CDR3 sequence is CASSEVLGMAGEQYF. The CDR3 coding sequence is TGTGCCAGCAGTGAAGTTCTGGGCATGGCGGGCGAGCAGTACTTC.

CDR3 loop: CASSLGPGISYGYTF. The CDR3 region has the DNA TGTGCCAGCAGCTTGGGCCCAGGCATCTCCTATGGCTACACCTTC. The chain joins TRBV5-4 to TRBJ1-2; D uncertain. Germline CDR1 is SGHNT and CDR2 is YYREEE (reference sequence). Trimming removed 0 bases at V and 4 bases at J, with 13 bases between. The CDR3 is made up of 15 amino acids.

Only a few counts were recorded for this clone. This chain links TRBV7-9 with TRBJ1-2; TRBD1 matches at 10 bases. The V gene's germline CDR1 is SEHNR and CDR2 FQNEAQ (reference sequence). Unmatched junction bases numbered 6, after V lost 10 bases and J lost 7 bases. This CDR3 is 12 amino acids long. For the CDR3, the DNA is TGTGCCACCGGGACAGGGGCTTTTGGCTACACCTTC. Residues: CATGTGAFGYTF.

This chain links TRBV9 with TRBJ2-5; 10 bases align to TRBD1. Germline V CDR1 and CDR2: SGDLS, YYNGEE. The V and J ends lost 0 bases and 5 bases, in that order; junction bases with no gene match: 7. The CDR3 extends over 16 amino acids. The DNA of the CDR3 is TGTGCCAGCAGCGTAGGGACAGGGGGTCAGGTGGAGACCCAGTACTTC. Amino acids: CASSVGTGGQVETQYF.

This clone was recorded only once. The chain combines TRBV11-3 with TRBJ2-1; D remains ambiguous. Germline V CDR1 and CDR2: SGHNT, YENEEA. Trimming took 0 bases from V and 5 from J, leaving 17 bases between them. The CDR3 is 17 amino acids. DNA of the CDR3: TGTGCCAGCAGCTTAGAAGGTTTTCAGGTCCCAAACAATGAGCAGTTCTTC. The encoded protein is CASSLEGFQVPNNEQFF.

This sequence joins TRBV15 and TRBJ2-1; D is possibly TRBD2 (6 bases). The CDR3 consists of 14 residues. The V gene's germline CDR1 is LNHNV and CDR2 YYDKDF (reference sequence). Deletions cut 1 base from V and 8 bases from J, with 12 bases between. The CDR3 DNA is TGTGCCACCAGCAGAGGAGATCCTAGCGATGAGCAGTTCTTC. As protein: CATSRGDPSDEQFF. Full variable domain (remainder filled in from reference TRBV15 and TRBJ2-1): DAMVIQNPRYQVTQFGKPVTLSCSQTLNHNVMYWYQQKSSQAPKLLFHYYDKDFNNEADTPDNFQSRRPNTSFCFLDIRSPGLGDTAMYLCATSRGDPSDEQFFGPGTRLTVL.

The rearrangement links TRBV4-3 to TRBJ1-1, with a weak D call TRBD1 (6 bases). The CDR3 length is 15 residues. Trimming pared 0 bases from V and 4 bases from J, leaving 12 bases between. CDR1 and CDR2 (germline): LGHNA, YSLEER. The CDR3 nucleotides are TGCGCCAGCAGCCAAGATTGGGGGCAGGGCACTGAAGCTTTCTTT. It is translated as CASSQDWGQGTEAFF.

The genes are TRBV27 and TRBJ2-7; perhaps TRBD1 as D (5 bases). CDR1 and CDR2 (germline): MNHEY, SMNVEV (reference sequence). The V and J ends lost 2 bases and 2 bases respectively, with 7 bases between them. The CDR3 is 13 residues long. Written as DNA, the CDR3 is TGTGCCAGCAGTTTAATAGGGGCCTACGAGCAGTACTTC. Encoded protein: CASSLIGAYEQYF.

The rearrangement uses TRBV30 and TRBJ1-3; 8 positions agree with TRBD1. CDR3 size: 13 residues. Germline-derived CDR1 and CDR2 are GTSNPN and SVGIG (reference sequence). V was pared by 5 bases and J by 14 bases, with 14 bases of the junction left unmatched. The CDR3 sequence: CAWHRDRNDPVYF. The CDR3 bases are TGTGCCTGGCACCGGGACAGGAACGACCCGGTATATTTT.

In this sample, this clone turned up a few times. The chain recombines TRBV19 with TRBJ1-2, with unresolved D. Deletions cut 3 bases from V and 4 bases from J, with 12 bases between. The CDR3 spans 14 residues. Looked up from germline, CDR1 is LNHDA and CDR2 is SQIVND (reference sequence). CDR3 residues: CASSIGREPYGYTF. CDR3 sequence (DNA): TGTGCCAGTAGTATTGGGAGGGAACCCTATGGCTACACCTTC. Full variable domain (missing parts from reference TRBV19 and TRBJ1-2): DGGITQSPKYLFRKEGQNVTLSCEQNLNHDAMYWYRQDPGQGLRLIYYSQIVNDFQKGDIAEGYSVSREKKESFPLTVTSAQKNPTAFYLCASSIGREPYGYTFGSGTRLTVV.

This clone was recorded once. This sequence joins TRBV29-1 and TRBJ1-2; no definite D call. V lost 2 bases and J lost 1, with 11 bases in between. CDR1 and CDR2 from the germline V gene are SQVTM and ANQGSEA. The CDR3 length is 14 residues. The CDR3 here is CSVEWQALNYGYTF. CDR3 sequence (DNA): TGCAGCGTTGAATGGCAGGCCCTTAACTATGGCTACACCTTC.

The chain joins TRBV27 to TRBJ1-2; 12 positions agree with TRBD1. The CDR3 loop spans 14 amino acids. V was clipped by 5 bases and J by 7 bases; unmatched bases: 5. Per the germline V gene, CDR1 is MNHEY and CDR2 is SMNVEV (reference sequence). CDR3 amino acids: CASSPGTGGFGYTF. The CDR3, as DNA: TGTGCCAGCAGTCCGGGGACAGGGGGCTTTGGCTACACCTTC.

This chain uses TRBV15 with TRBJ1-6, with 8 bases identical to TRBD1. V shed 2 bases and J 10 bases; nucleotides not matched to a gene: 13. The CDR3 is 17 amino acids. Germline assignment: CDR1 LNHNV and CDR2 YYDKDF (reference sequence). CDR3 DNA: TGTGCCACCAGCAGACGCCACACAGGACAGGGCGAATCACCCCTCCACTTT. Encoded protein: CATSRRHTGQGESPLHF.

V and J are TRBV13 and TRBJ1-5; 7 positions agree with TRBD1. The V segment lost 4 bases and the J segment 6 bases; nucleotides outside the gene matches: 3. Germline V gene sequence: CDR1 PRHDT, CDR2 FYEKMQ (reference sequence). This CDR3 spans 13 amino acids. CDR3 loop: CASSYQGGQPQHF. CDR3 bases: TGTGCCAGCAGCTATCAGGGGGGTCAGCCCCAGCATTTT.

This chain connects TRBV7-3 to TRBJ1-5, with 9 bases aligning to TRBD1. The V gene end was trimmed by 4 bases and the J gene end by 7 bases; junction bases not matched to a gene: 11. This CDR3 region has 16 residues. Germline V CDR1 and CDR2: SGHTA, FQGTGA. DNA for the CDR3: TGTGCCAGCAGCTCCCCCCTCACAGGGGGCGAGCAGCCCCAGCATTTT. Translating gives CASSSPLTGGEQPQHF. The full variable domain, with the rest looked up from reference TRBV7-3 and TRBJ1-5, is GAGVSQTPSNKVTEKGKYVELRCDPISGHTALYWYRQSLGQGPEFLIYFQGTGAADDSGLPNDRFFAVRPEGSVSTLKIQRTERGDSAVYLCASSSPLTGGEQPQHFGDGTRLSIL.

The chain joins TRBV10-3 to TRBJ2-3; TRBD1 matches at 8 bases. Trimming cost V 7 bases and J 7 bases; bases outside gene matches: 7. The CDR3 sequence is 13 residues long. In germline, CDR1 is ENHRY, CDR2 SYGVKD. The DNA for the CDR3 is TGTGCCATCACAGGGGGCGAGGGCCATACGCAGTATTTT. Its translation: CAITGGEGHTQYF.